This is a list of T cell receptor beta chains from one sample in a study of blood T cell repertoires in COVID-19. Only in-frame clones appear in the TCRdb table, and some are missing; sequencing was by immunoSEQ multiplex PCR. This sample has some 410,000 clones, with around 87% found just once. Material: PBMCs or T cells enriched from blood (not recorded which). Receptors originate from a woman aged 25-40 years with acute COVID-19. CDR3s include the opening cysteine and the closing phenylalanine or tryptophan.

v_gene	CDR3aa
TRBV20-1	CSASNRPGNQPQHF
TRBV15	CATSRDLGSAYEQYF
TRBV6-2/TRBV6-3	CASSKGLADTDTQYF
TRBV5-1	CASSLASGQKPQHF
TRBV7-9	CASFQQVSNHSGANVLTF
TRBV10-3	CAISEGGQLNTEAFF
TRBV6-4	CASGNFNTEAFF
TRBV29-1	CSVEDSRTSGGPNEQFF
TRBV5-1	CASSLAGGQTGELFF
TRBV3-1/TRBV3-2	CASSQRVTPRWGYTF
TRBV11-3	CASSLDQNTEAFF
TRBV4-3	CASSQERTRQDYEQYF
TRBV27	CASSPLGQGRTYEQYF
TRBV2	CASSVAGGNYNEQFF
TRBV3-1/TRBV3-2	CASSQRLGGARELFF
TRBV10-3	CAISEISSGQGPGDTF
TRBV7-3	CASSSQPGEQFF
TRBV7-6	CASSSSSNTEAFF
TRBV5-1	CASSLGQIGNTIYF
TRBV7-3	CASSPQTHNGNTIYF
TRBV10-3	CATGTGPREKLFF
TRBV9	CASSVASRGQYVPGELFF
TRBV2	CASRPQPLGGDEQFF
TRBV12-5	CASGFGQGGEKLFF
TRBV25-1	CASSVGQGSYEQYF
TRBV6-2/TRBV6-3	CASSASTGSTEAFF
TRBV7-3	CASSTIPGVDTQYF
TRBV2	CASSLAGRDTQYF
TRBV24-1	CATSRGGQETQYF
TRBV5-1	CASAALGTENTGELFF
TRBV20-1	CSASRGFGNQPQHF
TRBV6-1	CASSETPRWETQYF
TRBV6-2/TRBV6-3	CASSRTGTGFGYTF
TRBV7-6	CASSRQVNTEAFF
TRBV12-3/TRBV12-4	CASSFGTGTEQFF
TRBV7-9	CASSYRGVRTGELFF
TRBV11-1	CASSAYRGSYEQYF
TRBV5-1	CASSPASSAGGNFYEQYF
TRBV24-1	CATSDPGTADYGYTF
TRBV6-1	CASSELAGNPPYNEQFF
TRBV7-9	CASSLGPPRRETQYF
TRBV20-1	CSARGGGFQHF
TRBV2	CASSEAGRGDHGYTF
TRBV27	CASSSIERGQGVNTEAFF
TRBV4-1	CASSQVREQIGYTF
TRBV12-5	CASGLERVSSYNEQFF
TRBV9	CASSDDRVSDTQYF
TRBV10-2	CASTMTGATTYGYTF
TRBV30	CAWGEDTEAFF
TRBV12-3/TRBV12-4	CASRRDTGYEQYF
TRBV24-1	CATSDLGGTSTDTQYF
TRBV30	CAWSVLSDRAVSNQPQHF
TRBV30	CAWNPGLGLSGAFF
TRBV5-1	CASSLARGGDTQYF
TRBV14	CASSHPGGTLLMDEQFF
TRBV5-1	CASSPTQGNINEKLFF
TRBV4-3	CASSQGPRGDTDSYEQYF
TRBV11-1	CASSLGTDYHYGYTF
TRBV4-1	CASSQDGTGGITEAFF